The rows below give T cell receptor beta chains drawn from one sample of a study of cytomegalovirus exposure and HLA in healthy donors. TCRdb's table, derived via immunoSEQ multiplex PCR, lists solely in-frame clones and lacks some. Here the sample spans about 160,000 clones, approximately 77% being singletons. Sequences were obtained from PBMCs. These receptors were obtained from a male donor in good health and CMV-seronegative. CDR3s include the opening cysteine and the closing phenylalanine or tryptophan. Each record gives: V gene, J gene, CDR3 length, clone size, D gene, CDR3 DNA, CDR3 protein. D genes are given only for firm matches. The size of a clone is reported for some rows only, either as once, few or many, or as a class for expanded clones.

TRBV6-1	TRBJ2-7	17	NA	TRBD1	TGTGCCAGCAGTGAAAGAAGGGGGACACAGGGGGCGGACGAGCAGTACTTC	CASSERRGTQGADEQYF
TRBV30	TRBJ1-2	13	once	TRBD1	TGTGCCTGGAGTGTGGGGGCAGGGGGCGGCTACACCTTC	CAWSVGAGGGYTF
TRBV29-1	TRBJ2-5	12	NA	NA	TGCAGCACAGAGAATAACCAAGAGACCCAGTACTTC	CSTENNQETQYF
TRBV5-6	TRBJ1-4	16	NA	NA	TGTGCCAGCAGCTTGGTGGCCAGATCAACTAATGAAAAACTGTTTTTT	CASSLVARSTNEKLFF
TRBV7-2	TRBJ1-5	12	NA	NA	TGTGCCAGCAGCTTGCGGGATCAGCCCCAGCATTTT	CASSLRDQPQHF
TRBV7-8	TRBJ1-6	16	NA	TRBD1	TGTGCCAGCAGGTTGTGGGGACAGGGGGATAATTCACCCCTCCACTTT	CASRLWGQGDNSPLHF
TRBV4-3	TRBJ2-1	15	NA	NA	TGCGCCAGCAGCCAAGTACCAGGCTTCTACAATGAGCAGTTCTTC	CASSQVPGFYNEQFF
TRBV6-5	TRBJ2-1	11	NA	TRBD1	TGTGCCAGCAGTCATACAGGGGGTCAGTTCTTC	CASSHTGGQFF
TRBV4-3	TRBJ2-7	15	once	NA	TGCGCCAGCAGCCAAGACCGGACTCCAGCCTACGAGCAGTACTTC	CASSQDRTPAYEQYF
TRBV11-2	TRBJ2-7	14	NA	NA	TGTGCCAGCAGAAACGGGACTCGGTCCTACGAGCAGTACTTC	CASRNGTRSYEQYF
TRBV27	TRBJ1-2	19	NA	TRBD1	TGTGCCAGCAGTTTGGGCGGACCGGGACAGGGGAGGAATAACTATGGCTACACCTTC	CASSLGGPGQGRNNYGYTF
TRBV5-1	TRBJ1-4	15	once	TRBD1	TGCGCCAGCAGCCTACAGGGGGCGTCTGATGAAAAACTGTTTTTT	CASSLQGASDEKLFF
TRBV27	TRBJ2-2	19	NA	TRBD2	TGTGCCAGCAGTGTGAGACTAGCGGGAGTGGTCCGTAACACCGGGGAGCTGTTTTTT	CASSVRLAGVVRNTGELFF
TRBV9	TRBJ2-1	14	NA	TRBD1	TGTGCCAGCAGCCCCTGGGACAGAAACAATGAGCAGTTCTTC	CASSPWDRNNEQFF
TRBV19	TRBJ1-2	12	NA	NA	TGTGCCAGTAGTAGCAGGGACTATGGCTACACCTTC	CASSSRDYGYTF
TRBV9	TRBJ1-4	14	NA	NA	TGTGCCAGCAGCGCGGGGGGGCTAGGAGAAAAACTGTTTTTT	CASSAGGLGEKLFF
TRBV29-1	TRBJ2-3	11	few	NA	TGCAGTTGGAAAGGGGCAGATACGCAGTATTTT	CSWKGADTQYF
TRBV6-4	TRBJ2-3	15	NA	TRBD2	TGTGCCAGTACCTGGCGGGGGGGTAAGTTAGATACGCAGTATTTT	CASTWRGGKLDTQYF
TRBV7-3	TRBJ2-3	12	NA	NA	TGTGCCAGCCGAGGAACCGGGACACGGCAGTATTTT	CASRGTGTRQYF
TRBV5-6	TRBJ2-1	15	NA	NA	TGTGCCAGCAGCTTGGCCGGGATGTCCTACAATGAGCAGTTCTTC	CASSLAGMSYNEQFF
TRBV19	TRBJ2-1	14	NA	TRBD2	TGTGCCAGTAGTAGCGGGGGGGCCTCGAATGAGCAGTTCTTC	CASSSGGASNEQFF
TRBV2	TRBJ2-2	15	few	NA	TGTGCCAGAACCCTTGGGAGCGGCAACACCGGGGAGCTGTTTTTT	CARTLGSGNTGELFF
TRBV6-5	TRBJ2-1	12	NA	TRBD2	TGTGCCAGCAGGCGGACTAGTGTAGGGGAGTTCTTC	CASRRTSVGEFF
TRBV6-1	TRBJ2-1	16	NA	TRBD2	TGTGCCAGCAGTGAAAGGGGCCTAGCGGGGGCCAATGAGCAGTTCTTC	CASSERGLAGANEQFF
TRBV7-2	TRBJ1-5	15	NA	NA	TGTGCCAGCAGCCCGGGGGGGGCCCGGAGTCAGCCCCAGCATTTT	CASSPGGARSQPQHF
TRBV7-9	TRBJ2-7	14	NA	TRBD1	TGTGCCAGCAGCCCAGGGGACAGGGGTTACGAGCAGTACTTC	CASSPGDRGYEQYF
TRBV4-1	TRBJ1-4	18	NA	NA	TGCGCCAGCAGCCAAGATTGGGGCCGCGGGGCCGAGGACGAAAAACTGTTTTTT	CASSQDWGRGAEDEKLFF